This T cell receptor beta chain was recorded in a study of blood T cell repertoires in COVID-19. Study-level information: Samples came from the United States, Italy and Spain, spanning acute and convalescent COVID-19. Nucleic acid was either cDNA or gDNA, and it came from T cells, B-cell-depleted T cells, or PBMCs.

The CDR3 runs 22 residues. J was trimmed by 5 bases and V by 6 bases; bases with no gene match: 24. Germline lookup yields CDR1 MNHEY and CDR2 SMNVEV (reference sequence). As originally analysed: Scientists estimated how many nucleated cells there were by amplifying reference gene primers. The protocol was immunoSEQ multiplex PCR, while the TCRdb copy is restricted to in-frame clones and leaves out a portion. V, J and clone size are those of that table, while D and trimming were read from the DNA. The sample holds over 150,000 clones, 87% seen once. Sequenced: peripheral blood. This chain links TRBV27 with TRBJ2-1, with 14 bases matching TRBD2. The clonotype was recovered from a woman in her fifties or sixties who had recovered from COVID-19. CDR3 in amino acids: CASSLRSPGLAGANHNNNEQFF. In DNA, the CDR3 is TGTGCCAGCAGCCTCCGATCTCCGGGACTAGCGGGGGCCAACCATAATAACAATGAGCAGTTCTTC.